Reported below is one T cell receptor (beta chain). The antigen remains unidentified. This record belongs to a study of CXCR3-negative and CXCR3-positive naive CD8 T cells. Study-wide results and caveats: Diversity proved comparably high across both naive subsets and much lower in memory CD8+ cells.

The CDR3 totals 16 residues. Investigators sorted each CD8+ T cell subset in triplicate, taking approximately 330,000 cells each time. cDNA libraries for TRB were generated by 5' RACE incorporating UMI labels. TCRdb reprocessed the 5' RACE reads, with one entry per CDR3 protein and no DNA. Its table records some 56,000 distinct CDR3 sequences. This sequence originates from a human donor in good health. Some clones in this sample may be carry-over from other donors' samples. The V call is TRBV12-3 or TRBV12-4, the J call TRBJ2-7; TCRdb picks TRBD2, but there is no DNA to check that call. Specimen: memory CD8+ T cells from blood. CDR3 sequence: CASRRSSGGRSYEQYF.